The 28 T cell receptor beta chains below come from one sample, sequenced in a study of T-cell memory formation after mild COVID-19. MiXCR was run by TCRdb on the 5' RACE reads, yielding one entry per CDR3 protein. The sample includes approximately 400,000 distinct CDR3 sequences, over 15% of them seen just once. The specimen sequenced was PBMCs or a T cell subset sorted from them (not recorded which). The receptors were sampled from a man aged 18 to 30 who had mild COVID-19 (a few samples of this study predate the infection). Cell type and time point are not known.

This clonotype was counted between two and nine times. CDR3 nucleotide sequence: TGCGCCAGCAGACCGGGACAGGGTTTCTACGAGCAGTACTTC. This translates into CASRPGQGFYEQYF. This sequence joins TRBV5-1 and TRBJ2-7, with TRBD1 matching over 9 bases. The CDR3 is 14 residues long. J lost 3 bases, V lost 5 bases, and 6 bases had no gene match. Germline V CDR1 and CDR2: SGHRS, YFSETQ.

The chain employs TRBV20-1 and TRBJ1-1; possible D gene TRBD1, 6 bases. The CDR3 loop spans 14 amino acids. V lost 2 bases and J 4 bases, leaving 14 bases between the germline ends. Germline V gene data show CDR1 as DFQATT and CDR2 as SNEGSKA (reference sequence). The CDR3 spells CSARMGHLLTEAFF. The CDR3 DNA reads TGCAGTGCTAGAATGGGACACCTCCTCACTGAAGCTTTCTTT.

The gene calls are TRBV2 and TRBJ1-5, with D unresolved. Germline V gives CDR1 SNHLY, CDR2 FYNNEI. The CDR3 sequence is 14 residues long. V dropped 3 bases and J dropped 4 bases, with 10 bases sitting between them. This chain's CDR3 is CASSDRNRNQPQHF. The CDR3 DNA follows: TGTGCCAGCAGTGACAGGAACCGAAATCAGCCCCAGCATTTT.

This clonotype was counted between two and nine times. The gene calls are TRBV12-3 or TRBV12-4 and TRBJ2-5; perhaps TRBD1 as D (7 bases). There are 14 residues in the CDR3. Trimming pared 6 bases from V and 2 bases from J, leaving 13 bases between. CDR3 loop: CASSAGGSQETQYF. CDR3 DNA: TGTGCCAGCAGCGCAGGGGGGAGTCAAGAGACCCAGTACTTC.

The sample holds a few counts of this clonotype. The chain joins TRBV20-1 to TRBJ1-1; D not resolved. The V end lost 1 base, the J end lost 0 bases, and 6 bases lay between the germline ends. The CDR3 covers 13 residues. Per the germline V gene, CDR1 is DFQATT and CDR2 is SNEGSKA (reference sequence). The CDR3 coding sequence is TGCAGTGCTAGAGTTGGGATGAACACTGAAGCTTTCTTT. Protein: CSARVGMNTEAFF.

This clonotype was seen a few times. The chain uses TRBV3-1 and TRBJ2-1; the D gene is possibly TRBD1 (6 bases). From germline, CDR1 is LGHDT and CDR2 YNNKEL (reference sequence). The CDR3 consists of 14 residues. V lost 1 base and J 5 bases, leaving 9 bases between the germline ends. CDR3 in amino acids: CASSQVRGNNEQFF. The CDR3 DNA reads TGTGCCAGCAGCCAAGTCAGGGGTAACAATGAGCAGTTCTTC.

The V gene is TRBV4-3, the J gene TRBJ2-3; maybe TRBD2 (7 bases). Trimming took off 1 base at V and 2 bases at J, with 19 bases between the two ends. The CDR3 has 18 amino acids. Germline CDR1 is LGHNA and CDR2 is YSLEER. The CDR3 DNA is TGCGCCAGCAGCCAAGCCCCGGGGGGCCGGGGAAACACAGATACGCAGTATTTT. It is translated as CASSQAPGGRGNTDTQYF.

V gene TRBV2 combines with J gene TRBJ1-5; D possibly corresponds to TRBD1 (6 bases). CDR1 is SNHLY, CDR2 FYNNEI, per germline. The CDR3 sequence is 14 residues long. The V gene lost 6 bases and the J gene lost 1 base, with 10 bases spanning the gap. The CDR3 nucleotides read TGTGCCAGCAGGCGGGGGGGCAGCAATCAGCCCCAGCATTTT. Protein sequence: CASRRGGSNQPQHF.

This clonotype showed up many times. The chain combines TRBV3-1 with TRBJ1-1; no firm D call. The CDR3 runs 13 residues. V lost 4 bases to trimming and J lost 1 base, with 7 bases between them. Germline V CDR1 and CDR2: LGHDT, YNNKEL (reference sequence). Written as DNA, the CDR3 is TGTGCCAGCAGCCCACCTACGAACACTGAAGCTTTCTTT. Its protein is CASSPPTNTEAFF. Full variable domain (remainder filled in from reference TRBV3-1 and TRBJ1-1): DTAVSQTPKYLVTQMGNDKSIKCEQNLGHDTMYWYKQDSKKFLKIMFSYNNKELIINETVPNRFSPKSPDKAHLNLHINSLELGDSAVYFCASSPPTNTEAFFGQGTRLTVV.

In this sample, this clonotype turned up a few times. The rearrangement uses TRBV29-1 and TRBJ1-2; D not resolved. The length of the CDR3 is 12 residues. Trimming shortened V by 6 bases and J by 1 base, and 9 bases separated the two germline ends. In germline, CDR1 is SQVTM, CDR2 ANQGSEA. CDR3 sequence (DNA): TGCAGCGTATCTGAATTTAACTATGGCTACACCTTC. Its protein is CSVSEFNYGYTF.

This clonotype has more than one count but fewer than ten. This chain joins TRBV5-1 and TRBJ1-3; the D gene is possibly TRBD1 (5 bases). V was trimmed by 3 bases and J by 0 bases, leaving 7 bases between them. The CDR3 consists of 14 residues. CDR1 and CDR2 (germline): SGHRS, YFSETQ. In DNA, the CDR3 is TGCGCCAGCAGCTCCGGGGCCTCTGGAAACACCATATATTTT. Its translation: CASSSGASGNTIYF.

This chain uses TRBV10-3 with TRBJ2-7; TRBD2 matches at 8 bases. CDR1 and CDR2 from the germline V gene are ENHRY and SYGVKD. The CDR3 is 15 residues long. V was clipped by 6 bases and J by 2 bases; unmatched bases: 9. This CDR3 is CAISRGGAQTYEQYF. CDR3 nucleotide sequence: TGTGCCATCAGCCGGGGGGGGGCCCAAACCTACGAGCAGTACTTC.

This clonotype showed up just a few times. J is TRBJ2-5 and V is TRBV6-5; D uncertain. The CDR3 has 16 residues. CDR1 is MNHEY, CDR2 SVGAGI, per germline. V lost 5 bases and J 2 bases, leaving 18 bases between the germline ends. This CDR3 reads CASSTSPLPKQETQYF. In nucleotides, the CDR3 is TGTGCCAGCAGTACGTCCCCCCTCCCCAAACAAGAGACCCAGTACTTC.

There are a few counts of this clonotype. The chain uses TRBV6-6 and TRBJ2-1, with D perhaps TRBD1 or TRBD2 (5 bases each). The CDR3 has 15 amino acids. The V and J ends lost 4 bases and 5 bases respectively, with 15 bases between them. CDR1 is MNHNY and CDR2 is SVGAGI in the germline V gene (reference sequence). This chain's CDR3 is CASSWGNKRNNEQFF. As DNA, the CDR3 is TGTGCCAGCAGTTGGGGGAATAAACGGAACAATGAGCAGTTCTTC.

This sequence joins TRBV4-1 and TRBJ2-7, with TRBD1 matching over 8 bases. The ends lost 1 base at V and 2 bases at J; junction bases unmatched: 4. CDR1 MGHRA and CDR2 YSYEKL come from the germline V gene. The CDR3 totals 15 residues. As DNA, the CDR3 is TGCGCCAGCAGCCAAGTGGACAGGGCCGCCTACGAGCAGTACTTC. As protein: CASSQVDRAAYEQYF.

This chain uses TRBV28 with TRBJ1-2, with D unresolved. CDR1 and CDR2 from the germline V gene are MDHEN and SYDVKM. V lost 11 bases to trimming and J lost 0 bases, with 10 bases between them. The CDR3 loop spans 12 amino acids. The CDR3 bases are TGTGCCGTTCTGTGGTCTAACTATGGCTACACCTTC. This sequence encodes CAVLWSNYGYTF.

The V gene is TRBV7-2, the J gene TRBJ2-3, with TRBD2 identical over 11 bases. The CDR3 has 17 residues. Germline loops: CDR1 SGHTA, CDR2 FQGNSA. Germline trimming cut 0 bases from V and 5 bases from J; bases unmatched to any gene: 7. CDR3 sequence reads: CASSLALAGGLGDTQYF. CDR3 in DNA: TGTGCCAGCAGCTTAGCCTTAGCGGGGGGGCTGGGAGATACGCAGTATTTT.

This chain joins TRBV20-1 and TRBJ2-2; possibly TRBD1 or TRBD2 for D (5 bases each). Trimming took 3 bases from V and 5 from J, leaving 16 bases between them. Germline V lookup: CDR1 DFQATT, CDR2 SNEGSKA (reference sequence). CDR3 length: 15 amino acids. The CDR3 DNA reads TGCAGTGCTAGCGTTGGGACCGCCAGGACCGGGGAGCTGTTTTTT. It yields the protein CSASVGTARTGELFF.

V gene TRBV5-5 combines with J gene TRBJ2-5; D is perhaps TRBD1 (6 bases). CDR1 and CDR2 (germline): SGHKS, YYEKEE (reference sequence). Trimming pared 3 bases from V and 5 bases from J, leaving 14 bases between. The CDR3 is made up of 14 amino acids. The CDR3, as DNA: TGTGCCAGCAGCTCGCAGGGGACCGGGGAGACCCAGTACTTC. Translating gives CASSSQGTGETQYF. Filled out from reference TRBV5-5 and TRBJ2-5, the complete variable domain reads DAGVTQSPTHLIKTRGQQVTLRCSPISGHKSVSWYQQVLGQGPQFIFQYYEKEERGRGNFPDRFSARQFPNYSSELNVNALLLGDSALYLCASSSQGTGETQYFGPGTRLLVL.

This sequence joins TRBV5-1 and TRBJ2-5; D unclear. V was cut by 1 base and J by 1 base, with 8 bases left in between. The germline gives CDR1 SGHRS, CDR2 YFSETQ. CDR3 length: 14 residues. In DNA form, the CDR3 reads TGCGCCAGCAGCTTGAGCCGAGCCCAAGAGACCCAGTACTTC. This encodes CASSLSRAQETQYF.

This clonotype was detected a few times. The CDR3 loop reads CATSLQSGGAHEQFF. CDR3 sequence (DNA): TGTGCCACCAGCCTGCAGAGCGGGGGGGCCCATGAGCAGTTCTTC. The rearrangement joins TRBV15 to TRBJ2-1, with 10 bases identical to TRBD2. V was pared by 5 bases and J by 8 bases, with 9 bases of the junction left unmatched. The CDR3 contains 15 residues. Germline CDR1 reads LNHNV; CDR2 reads YYDKDF (reference sequence).

This chain joins TRBV7-6 and TRBJ2-2; D remains ambiguous. Germline CDR1 and CDR2: SGHVS and FNYEAQ. The ends were cut back, 5 bases at V and 6 bases at J, with 13 bases in the middle. The CDR3 covers 14 residues. This CDR3 is CASSPLVGAGELFF. Written as DNA, the CDR3 is TGTGCCAGCAGCCCCCTCGTTGGTGCCGGGGAGCTGTTTTTT. Based on the CDR3 plus reference TRBV7-6 and TRBJ2-2, the full variable domain is GAGVSQSPRYKVTKRGQDVALRCDPISGHVSLYWYRQALGQGPEFLTYFNYEAQQDKSGLPNDRFSAERPEGSISTLTIQRTEQRDSAMYRCASSPLVGAGELFFGEGSRLTVL.

A few counts support this clonotype. The rearrangement uses TRBV20-1 and TRBJ2-5, with a tentative D call TRBD2 (5 bases). Trimming shortened V by 6 bases and J by 5 bases, and 13 bases separated the two germline ends. This CDR3 has 12 amino acids. Germline loops: CDR1 DFQATT, CDR2 SNEGSKA (reference sequence). CDR3 sequence (DNA): TGCAGTGCCGAGGGCGAGGTCGAGACCCAGTACTTC. It specifies CSAEGEVETQYF.

This clonotype was recorded many times. Its ends do not fully match the called genes, so a read error is possible. V gene TRBV5-1 combines with J gene TRBJ2-3, with D tentatively TRBD2 (5 bases). This CDR3 comprises 13 residues. Germline V gene data show CDR1 as SGHRS and CDR2 as YFSETQ. The CDR3 coding sequence is TGCGCCAGCAGCTTGGTGGAACCTTTGTACGGGATTTTT. It is translated as CASSLVEPLYGIF.

This clonotype was counted a few times. The chain combines TRBV7-8 with TRBJ1-5; TRBD1 matches 8 bases. Unmatched junction bases numbered 6, after V lost 5 bases and J lost 6 bases. CDR3 length: 14 amino acids. Germline V gives CDR1 SGHVS, CDR2 FQNEAQ. The CDR3 DNA reads as TGTGCCAGCAGCCAAAGGACAGGGATTCAGCCCCAGCATTTT. Its protein product is CASSQRTGIQPQHF.

This clonotype has ten or more counts. The V gene is TRBV29-1, the J gene TRBJ1-1; 9 bases are a match to TRBD1. CDR3 length: 10 amino acids. Trimming at V came to 6 bases and at J to 7 bases, leaving 0 bases not matched to a gene. The germline gives CDR1 SQVTM, CDR2 ANQGSEA. Here the CDR3 DNA reads TGCAGCGTGGGACAGGGTGAAGCTTTCTTT. This gives the protein CSVGQGEAFF.

This rearrangement joins TRBV4-3 to TRBJ2-4; 7 bases fit TRBD2. Trimming removed 3 bases from V and 5 bases from J; junction bases left unmatched: 7. CDR1 is LGHNA and CDR2 is YSLEER in the germline V gene. This CDR3 region has 15 residues. The CDR3 coding sequence is TGCGCCAGCAGCCATTCCGGCGGGGGTCAAAACATTCAGTACTTC. Translated: CASSHSGGGQNIQYF.

For the CDR3, the DNA is TGCGCCAGCAGCCCTCAACTGTCTCACTACGAGCAGTACTTC. The encoded protein is CASSPQLSHYEQYF. J is TRBJ2-7 and V is TRBV4-3; D ambiguous. The V gene's germline CDR1 is LGHNA and CDR2 YSLEER. V dropped 4 bases and J dropped 3 bases, with 13 bases sitting between them. This CDR3 has 14 residues.